The 32 T cell receptor beta chains in this list originate from one sample, sequenced in a study of blood T cell repertoires in COVID-19. Produced via immunoSEQ multiplex PCR; TCRdb's table is partial and in-frame only. The sample includes roughly 230,000 clones, 82% of them seen just once. Sample: PBMCs or T cells enriched from blood (not recorded which). The receptors were gathered from a woman aged 55 to 70 who had recovered from COVID-19.

J is TRBJ2-1 and V is TRBV9; D may be TRBD2 (5 bases). Deletions cut 0 bases from V and 7 bases from J, with 17 bases between. Per the germline V gene, CDR1 is SGDLS and CDR2 is YYNGEE. The CDR3 covers 16 residues. The CDR3 region is CASSVAARVGKNEQFF. DNA for the CDR3: TGTGCCAGCAGCGTAGCGGCGCGGGTGGGGAAGAATGAGCAGTTCTTC.

The CDR3 reads CASSEDRRIGIQYF. The CDR3, as DNA: TGTGCCAGCAGTGAGGACAGGAGGATAGGCATTCAGTACTTC. This chain joins TRBV2 and TRBJ2-4, with 7 bases matching TRBD1. Germline V CDR1 and CDR2: SNHLY, FYNNEI. CDR3 size: 14 residues. V shed 3 bases, J shed 9 bases, and the junction held 8 bases outside the gene matches.

The count of this clone is one. The chain joins TRBV25-1 to TRBJ2-1; 10 bases are a match to TRBD2. Trimming at V came to 4 bases and at J to 7 bases, leaving 4 bases not matched to a gene. The CDR3 has 14 residues. CDR1 and CDR2 from the germline V gene are MGHDK and SYGVNS. Here the CDR3 reads CASSGSGRRNEQFF. The CDR3 bases are TGTGCCAGCAGTGGTAGCGGGAGGCGAAATGAGCAGTTCTTC.

J is TRBJ2-3 and V is TRBV14, with TRBD2 matching over 8 bases. The V gene end was trimmed by 4 bases and the J gene end by 1 base; junction bases not matched to a gene: 16. The germline CDR1 and CDR2 sequences are SGHDN and FVKESK. The CDR3 covers 19 residues. CDR3 residues: CASSLGLASIFVGTDTQYF. In DNA, the CDR3 is TGTGCCAGCAGCCTAGGACTAGCCTCTATTTTCGTCGGCACAGATACGCAGTATTTT.

This clone was detected only once. The V call is TRBV4-2, the J call TRBJ2-2, with TRBD2 matching over 10 bases. CDR1 and CDR2 from the germline V gene are LGHNA and YNFKEQ. CDR3 length equals 16 residues. The trim removed 3 bases at V and 5 bases at J, leaving 6 bases unmatched. Written as DNA, the CDR3 is TGTGCCAGCAGCCAGTATTTGACTAGCGGGACCGGGGAGCTGTTTTTT. Amino acid sequence: CASSQYLTSGTGELFF.

The chain is built from TRBV5-5 and TRBJ1-1; 7 bases agree with TRBD1. Trimming at V came to 1 base and at J to 4 bases, leaving 1 base not matched to a gene. The V gene's germline CDR1 is SGHKS and CDR2 YYEKEE (reference sequence). The CDR3 is 13 amino acids. The CDR3 loop is CASSLSGGTEAFF. For the CDR3, the DNA is TGTGCCAGCAGCTTGTCAGGGGGCACTGAAGCTTTCTTT.

This chain links TRBV3-1 (or the pseudogene TRBV3-2) with TRBJ1-5, with 7 nucleotides matching TRBD1. This CDR3 region has 14 residues. V dropped 4 bases and J dropped 2; count of bases not matched to a gene: 2. Germline lookup yields CDR1 LGHDT and CDR2 YNNKEL (reference sequence). CDR3 bases: TGTGCCAGCAGCCCGGGGACAGGCAATCAGCCCCAGCATTTT. This codes for CASSPGTGNQPQHF.

The chain couples TRBV4-1 to TRBJ2-1; 8 nucleotides match TRBD1. The CDR3 spans 15 residues. The germline gives CDR1 MGHRA, CDR2 YSYEKL. Trimming removed 0 bases from V and 8 bases from J; junction bases left unmatched: 6. The CDR3 sequence is CASSQEGRGRDEQFF. CDR3 sequence (DNA): TGCGCCAGCAGCCAAGAGGGCAGGGGGCGCGATGAGCAGTTCTTC.

The CDR3 sequence is CASSYSQGATDTQYF. The CDR3 DNA is TGTGCCAGCAGTTACTCGCAGGGGGCCACAGATACGCAGTATTTT. The chain carries TRBV6-5 and TRBJ2-3, with TRBD1 matching 8 bases. This CDR3 is built from 15 residues. The germline CDR1 and CDR2 sequences are MNHEY and SVGAGI. V gave up 0 bases and J gave up 2 bases; unmatched junction bases: 1.

A few counts support this clone. This sequence joins TRBV3-1 (or the pseudogene TRBV3-2) and TRBJ2-5; 9 bases are a match to TRBD2. Trimming cost V 0 bases and J 3 bases; bases outside gene matches: 5. This CDR3 comprises 16 residues. Germline V gene sequence: CDR1 LGHDT, CDR2 YNNKEL (reference sequence). The CDR3: CASSQDVAGAEETQYF. CDR3 coding DNA: TGTGCCAGCAGCCAAGATGTAGCGGGAGCGGAAGAGACCCAGTACTTC.

This clone was seen once. V gene TRBV9 combines with J gene TRBJ2-2, with D perhaps matching TRBD2 (6 bases). The CDR3 extends over 14 amino acids. Trimming left V 0 bases short and J 7 bases short, with 10 bases between. The germline gives CDR1 SGDLS, CDR2 YYNGEE. The CDR3 region is CASSVVTSHGELFF. CDR3 in DNA: TGTGCCAGCAGCGTAGTAACTAGCCACGGGGAGCTGTTTTTT.

The CDR3 protein is CAISESDSEVEKLFF. CDR3 DNA sequence: TGTGCCATCAGTGAGTCGGACAGTGAGGTCGAAAAACTGTTTTTT. The chain uses TRBV10-3 and TRBJ1-4, with D possibly TRBD1 on 6 matching bases. The germline V gene has CDR1 ENHRY and CDR2 SYGVKD. Trimming left V 0 bases short and J 8 bases short, with 13 bases between. The CDR3 has 15 residues.

This chain connects TRBV6-7 to TRBJ2-7; weak D call: TRBD1 (6 bases). TRBV6-7 is known as an ORF, though its function is uncertain. The CDR3 contains 13 residues. V lost 7 bases to trimming and J lost 1 base, with 11 bases between them. The CDR3 is CASTIDRSYEQYF. The CDR3 DNA sequence: TGTGCCAGCACCATCGACAGGTCCTACGAGCAGTACTTC.

V usage is TRBV14 and J usage is TRBJ2-1; TRBD1 matches 8 bases. J lost 6 bases, V lost 3 bases, and 7 bases had no gene match. Germline CDR1 and CDR2: SGHDN and FVKESK. The CDR3 runs to 15 residues. CDR3 coding DNA: TGTGCCAGCAGCCAGATTCGACAGGGGTCCAATGAGCAGTTCTTC. It is translated as CASSQIRQGSNEQFF.

V usage is TRBV6-2 or TRBV6-3 and J usage is TRBJ2-7; TRBD1 matches 10 bases. Germline-derived CDR1 and CDR2 are MNHEY and SVGEGT. The CDR3 spans 17 residues. V shed 4 bases and J 6 bases; nucleotides not matched to a gene: 15. CDR3 in DNA: TGTGCCAGCAGTTCCCGAACCCCCGACAGGGGGCAACGCGAGCAGTACTTC. Translated: CASSSRTPDRGQREQYF.

This clone was counted between two and nine times. V is TRBV2 and J is TRBJ2-7; 11 positions agree with TRBD2. With 4 bases clipped from V and 0 bases from J, the junction kept 14 bases outside the gene matches. Germline V gene lookup returns CDR1 SNHLY and CDR2 FYNNEI. The CDR3 is 19 amino acids. CDR3 DNA: TGTGCCAGCAGTGTAACGCGGAGCATGGGACTAGCGGACTCCTACGAGCAGTACTTC. Its translation: CASSVTRSMGLADSYEQYF.

CDR3 DNA sequence: TGTGCCAGCAATCCAGTTTCTAGCACAGATACGCAGTATTTT. Its protein product is CASNPVSSTDTQYF. The gene calls are TRBV6-5 and TRBJ2-3; D uncertain. Germline CDR1 MNHEY, CDR2 SVGAGI. V lost 7 bases and J 0 bases, leaving 11 bases between the germline ends. This CDR3 is built from 14 residues.

CDR3 sequence reads: CASSNYEGVTEAFF. In nucleotides, the CDR3 is TGTGCCAGCAGCAACTACGAGGGGGTTACTGAAGCTTTCTTT. The rearrangement links TRBV21-1 to TRBJ1-1; the table's D call, TRBD1, was not checked against the DNA. TRBV21-1 is labeled a pseudogene. This CDR3 spans 14 amino acids.

This rearrangement joins TRBV9 to TRBJ2-1; D gene unclear. V was shortened by 3 bases and J by 0 bases, with 10 bases between the two germline ends. This CDR3 is built from 15 residues. From germline, CDR1 is SGDLS and CDR2 YYNGEE. In DNA form, the CDR3 reads TGTGCCAGCAGCGGAAAACTAAACTCCTACAATGAGCAGTTCTTC. This translates into CASSGKLNSYNEQFF.

The V call is TRBV7-9, the J call TRBJ1-2; no reliable D call. CDR3 size: 15 residues. V lost 11 bases, J lost 2 bases, and 21 bases lay in between. Germline V gives CDR1 SEHNR, CDR2 FQNEAQ (reference sequence). The CDR3 reads CAGEAQEAANYGYTF. The CDR3 nucleotides are TGTGCCGGAGAGGCGCAGGAGGCAGCGAACTATGGCTACACCTTC.

The chain is built from TRBV29-1 and TRBJ2-5; D is unresolved. CDR1 is SQVTM, CDR2 ANQGSEA, per germline. The CDR3 contains 12 residues. Trimming took off 5 bases at V and 5 bases at J, with 12 bases between the two ends. The CDR3: CSVTSFRETQYF. The DNA of the CDR3 is TGCAGCGTTACTTCCTTCAGGGAGACCCAGTACTTC.

The chain has TRBV29-1 and TRBJ2-7; D is possibly TRBD1 (6 bases). The V end was cut by 4 bases, the J end by 6 bases, with 10 bases between. The CDR3 extends over 11 amino acids. CDR1 and CDR2 from the germline V gene are SQVTM and ANQGSEA. CDR3 sequence (DNA): TGCAGCGTTGGGGTCAGGGGCGAGCAGTACTTC. Translating gives CSVGVRGEQYF.

The J gene is TRBJ1-6, the V gene TRBV6-5, with a tentative D call TRBD1 (6 bases). Germline loops: CDR1 MNHEY, CDR2 SVGAGI. V was shortened by 0 bases and J by 8 bases, with 14 bases between the two germline ends. The CDR3 runs 16 residues. The DNA of the CDR3 is TGTGCCAGCAGTTACTCGATACCGGGGGGCGATTCACCCCTCCACTTT. Amino acids: CASSYSIPGGDSPLHF.

The chain links TRBV2 to TRBJ2-2; a weak D match, TRBD2 (5 bases). Germline V lookup: CDR1 SNHLY, CDR2 FYNNEI. Trimming removed 4 bases at V and 7 bases at J, with 16 bases between. This CDR3 has 15 residues. The CDR3 sequence is CASSGNTWAGGELFF. CDR3 bases: TGTGCCAGCAGTGGGAACACGTGGGCGGGCGGGGAGCTGTTTTTT.

This rearrangement joins TRBV7-9 to TRBJ1-2; D might be TRBD1 (5 bases). Trimming left V 0 bases short and J 4 bases short, with 12 bases between. The CDR3 is 15 residues long. Germline CDR1 and CDR2: SEHNR and FQNEAQ (reference sequence). The CDR3 DNA is TGTGCCAGCAGCTTAGCGGGACTTACTAGCTATGGCTACACCTTC. Translated: CASSLAGLTSYGYTF.

The rearrangement links TRBV12-3 or TRBV12-4 to TRBJ2-7; no definite D call. Trimming cost V 3 bases and J 1 base, with 7 bases left between them. The CDR3 runs to 13 residues. The CDR3 nucleotides are TGTGCCAGCAGTTTTAAAATATCCTACGAGCAGTACTTC. Amino acids: CASSFKISYEQYF.

The J gene is TRBJ1-1, the V gene TRBV9; 8 bases are shared with TRBD1. After removal of 4 bases from V and 3 bases from J, the junction contained 26 bases not matched to a gene. This CDR3 has 21 residues. Germline V gives CDR1 SGDLS, CDR2 YYNGEE. CDR3 sequence: CASSRLQTGVLEGARDTEAFF. The CDR3 DNA reads as TGTGCCAGCAGCCGGCTCCAGACAGGGGTCCTTGAAGGGGCCCGGGACACTGAAGCTTTCTTT.

The chain is built from TRBV3-1 (or the pseudogene TRBV3-2) and TRBJ1-1, with a tentative D call TRBD1 (5 bases). The CDR3 covers 14 residues. V gave up 4 bases and J gave up 3 bases, with 12 bases separating them. The germline gives CDR1 LGHDT, CDR2 YNNKEL (reference sequence). For the CDR3, the DNA is TGTGCCAGCAGCCCCAGGGCATGGGACACTGAAGCTTTCTTT. Translation: CASSPRAWDTEAFF.

The chain has TRBV5-1 and TRBJ2-5, with D perhaps matching TRBD2 (6 bases). CDR1 and CDR2 from the germline V gene are SGHRS and YFSETQ. This CDR3 region has 13 residues. V lost 4 bases, J lost 3 bases, and 10 bases lay in between. CDR3 bases: TGCGCCAGCAGCCTCGCGGGAAAAGAGACCCAGTACTTC. This codes for CASSLAGKETQYF.

The rearrangement uses TRBV15 and TRBJ1-4; TRBD1 aligns across 7 bases. This CDR3 region has 14 residues. The germline V gene encodes CDR1 LNHNV and CDR2 YYDKDF (reference sequence). With 3 bases clipped from V and 6 bases from J, the junction kept 4 bases outside the gene matches. In DNA, the CDR3 is TGTGCCACCAGCAGGGACAGGTCTGATGAAAAACTGTTTTTT. Translation: CATSRDRSDEKLFF.

The chain is built from TRBV19 and TRBJ1-1, with a tentative D call TRBD1 (5 bases). This CDR3 has 15 residues. Germline V lookup: CDR1 LNHDA, CDR2 SQIVND (reference sequence). Trimming took 1 base from V and 5 from J, leaving 14 bases between them. The CDR3 spells CASSIGGGRGTEAFF. The CDR3 nucleotides are TGTGCCAGTAGTATAGGGGGTGGTAGGGGTACTGAAGCTTTCTTT.

This clone was observed a handful of times. This sequence joins TRBV19 and TRBJ2-1, with 14 bases lining up with TRBD2. The CDR3 loop spans 18 amino acids. The J segment lost 8 bases and the V segment lost 3 bases, leaving 12 bases of the junction unmatched. Germline lookup yields CDR1 LNHDA and CDR2 SQIVND (reference sequence). CDR3 nucleotides: TGTGCCAGTAGTATGTTTCGGGGACTAGCGGGAGTAGGCGATGAGCAGTTCTTC. Its translation is CASSMFRGLAGVGDEQFF.